This T cell receptor (beta chain) was profiled in a study of shared clonotypes between healthy human individuals (dated by TCRdb to 2018 to 2021). As for the study more broadly: A couple of women and a few men aged 18 to 49 years were included in the cohort. Per donor, three plates each were used for CD4 naive and CD4 memory, two for CD8 naive, and one for CD8 memory. To estimate repertoire size and how much clonotypes are shared between individuals, the study performed deep sequencing of blood TCR repertoires from roughly five healthy adults. To increase sequencing depth and limit assay-specific biases, TCR repertoire library preparation and sequencing were carried out by different laboratories using diverse techniques. Per donor, leukapheresis produced somewhere between about 0.94 and 9.5 billion PBMCs.

V has 3 bases trimmed and J has 8 bases trimmed; junction bases matching no gene number 10. Looking up the germline V gene yields CDR1 SGDLS and CDR2 YYNGEE. There are 16 amino acids in the CDR3, from cysteine to phenylalanine inclusive. The kept DNA is CDR3 alone, 48 bases in frame from the first base. TCR CDR3 regions were amplified from genomic DNA by multiplex PCR using the deep immunoSEQ assay. Genomic DNA extracted from each cell subset was distributed evenly over all wells of several immunoSEQ 96-well plates, and each plate served as one replicate. Each replicate PCR for sorted subsets received around 0.2 ug genomic DNA, equal to 30,000 or so T cell genomes. Purified libraries were measured with a Qubit 3.0 fluorometer, size-checked on a Bioanalyzer 2100, and measured again with the KAPA Library Quantification kit. Every immunoSEQ 96-well plate was sequenced on a dedicated single-read 150-cycle Illumina NextSeq 550 flow cell. The authors processed their data as follows. The immunoSEQ output contained only junctional sequences without quality scores, so filtering could not match that applied to full-length reads. To assign V/J genes and CDR3, sequences were annotated against IMGT germline references using PyIR, a Python wrapper for IgBLAST v1.9. Reads were removed for weak V/J assignments (E-value above 1e-6), missing CDR3, stop codons, out-of-frame junctions, or ambiguous translated residues. V3J clonotypes were defined by identical inferred V gene, J gene, and CDR3 amino acid sequence. The percentage overlap between two repertoires was calculated by dividing the number of shared unique clonotypes by the size of the smaller repertoire. Repertoire richness was assessed with RTK rarefaction, the Chao1 estimator, and Recon v2.1 estimates of unobserved clonotypes. Generation probabilities were computed with OLGA for all TCRbeta clonotypes obtained by the gDNA method from four donors. TCRdb re-hosts the immuneACCESS table, in-frame sequences only. Its copies lack some clones; in the studies checked, an unresolved V gene accounts for under half of them, and the cause for the rest is not known. D and trimming come from the DNA, and the V and J calls and clone size come from that table. In this sample the table shows about 1,500,000 clones, roughly 97% of which occur a single time. The ten most abundant clones make up approximately 1.1% of the sample.

Healthy HIV-negative adults with no recently reported acute infections or vaccinations were included as donors. All donors were Caucasian adults living in Nashville, Tennessee, USA. CD4+ T cells were enriched through magnetic negative selection, after which naive cells were positively selected on CD45RA and the remaining negative fraction served as the memory subset. Blood was collected by leukapheresis, and PBMCs were isolated by Ficoll-Histopaque density gradient centrifugation and then cryopreserved in liquid nitrogen vapor phase. Analytical flow cytometry was used to check the purity and quantity of each magnetically sorted T cell population. Genomic DNA was isolated from each sorted fraction and quantified by UV absorbance on a Nanodrop 2000c. Broad study findings and their caveats: Pairwise subsampling led to the expectation that sequencing depth would affect the degree of clonotype sharing among donors. Sampling was restricted to blood, and TCR repertoires in tissues likely differ from the TCR repertoires found in blood. Rarefaction of sorted-subset datasets indicated incomplete sequencing despite the large sequencing depth. Higher generation probabilities were observed for clonotypes shared by all four sorted-subset donors than for non-shared clonotypes. Larger estimated clonotype richness was generally found for naive subsets than for memory subsets. Across four donors, roughly 5.1% of naive CD4, roughly 3.3% of naive CD8, around 2.1% of memory CD4, and under 0.45% of memory CD8 clonotypes were shared. The genetic and exposure-history diversity represented was limited by the small number of donors.

For this clone: Its antigen target is currently unknown. Nothing much larger sits one base from this clone, and base qualities are not available.

This clonotype was obtained from a man under 40 in good health. The sequencing sample was made of naive CD4+ T cells sorted from blood. This specimen's cell subset or site label, per the study, means: CD45RA+ positively selected. This chain joins TRBV9 to TRBJ2-1, with TRBD2 identical over 11 junction bases. The nucleotide sequence is given as TGTGCCAGCAGCGGCCATAGCGGGAGGGCCTTTGATGAGCAGTTCTTC. Translated, it gives CASSGHSGRAFDEQFF. When the CDR3 is completed using the reference TRBV9 and TRBJ2-1 genes on either side, the full variable domain is DSGVTQTPKHLITATGQRVTLRCSPRSGDLSVYWYQQSLDQGLQFLIQYYNGEERAKGNILERFSAQQFPDLHSELNLSSLELGDSALYFCASSGHSGRAFDEQFFGPGTRLTVL.